What follows describes a single T cell receptor beta chain. TCRdb's copy holds only in-frame clones and misses some; the assay was immunoSEQ multiplex PCR. Of roughly 1,500,000 clones in the sample, about 98.5% were seen once. The germline CDR1 and CDR2 sequences are MNHNY and SVGAGI (reference sequence). The V end lost 2 bases, the J end lost 6 bases, and 16 bases lay between the germline ends. The CDR3 runs to 15 residues. These data come from a study of shared clonotypes between healthy human individuals. In the study overall: The study used three CD4 naive, three CD4 memory, two CD8 naive and one CD8 memory plate per donor.

This sequence was found in a man aged 25 to 40 in good health. Sequenced input: naive CD4+ T cells sorted from blood. The sample's subset: CD45RA+ positively selected. V is TRBV6-6 and J is TRBJ1-2, with D hard to call. This CDR3 reads CASSYGWVLQDGYTF. DNA of the CDR3: TGTGCCAGCAGTTACGGTTGGGTTCTTCAGGATGGCTACACCTTC.